The 21 T cell receptor beta chains listed next were all sequenced from one sample in a study of blood T cell repertoires in COVID-19. Assay used: immunoSEQ multiplex PCR; TCRdb lists only in-frame clones, some missing. The sample holds around 49,000 clones; just over 90% are singletons and the top ten take 1%. The sample consisted of peripheral blood. The receptors here all came from a man in his fifties or sixties with COVID-19, enrolled during active disease.

This clone was observed a single time. The genes are TRBV19 and TRBJ2-1; 10 bases line up with TRBD1. J was trimmed by 5 bases and V by 5 bases; bases with no gene match: 6. The CDR3 spans 15 residues. Germline-derived CDR1 and CDR2 are LNHDA and SQIVND (reference sequence). The chain's CDR3 is CASSDRDRGHNEQFF. In nucleotides, the CDR3 is TGTGCCAGTAGTGACCGGGACAGGGGCCACAATGAGCAGTTCTTC.

The rearrangement uses TRBV7-2 and TRBJ1-1, with 7 bases fitting TRBD1. After removal of 3 bases from V and 0 bases from J, the junction contained 7 bases not matched to a gene. In germline, CDR1 is SGHTA, CDR2 FQGNSA. CDR3 length: 16 residues. CDR3 in DNA: TGTGCCAGCAGCTTGGCCCCCGGGACAGTGAACACTGAAGCTTTCTTT. This codes for CASSLAPGTVNTEAFF. The full variable domain, its missing parts supplied by reference TRBV7-2 and TRBJ1-1, is GAGVSQSPSNKVTEKGKDVELRCDPISGHTALYWYRQSLGQGLEFLIYFQGNSAPDKSGLPSDRFSAERTGGSVSTLTIQRTQQEDSAVYLCASSLAPGTVNTEAFFGQGTRLTVV.

The rearrangement uses TRBV2 and TRBJ2-7, with TRBD1 matching 10 bases. The V and J ends lost 8 bases and 2 bases, in that order; junction bases with no gene match: 6. Germline-derived CDR1 and CDR2 are SNHLY and FYNNEI. CDR3 length equals 14 residues. CDR3 DNA: TGTGCCAGCGACACGGACAGGGGGGCCTACGAGCAGTACTTC. This codes for CASDTDRGAYEQYF.

This rearrangement joins TRBV7-2 to TRBJ1-6; TRBD1 matches 9 bases. The germline V gene encodes CDR1 SGHTA and CDR2 FQGNSA. V lost 1 base, J lost 10 bases, and 8 bases stayed unmatched. This CDR3 comprises 16 residues. CDR3 region: CASSLDIQGAGSPLHF. CDR3 sequence (DNA): TGTGCCAGCAGCTTAGACATACAGGGGGCCGGGTCACCCCTCCACTTT.

J is TRBJ2-2 and V is TRBV5-1; 8 bases are a match to TRBD1. Unmatched junction bases numbered 7, after V lost 0 bases and J lost 0 bases. This CDR3 contains 18 residues. Germline CDR1 and CDR2: SGHRS and YFSETQ. The CDR3 loop is CASSLGSGGVSNTGELFF. CDR3 DNA: TGCGCCAGCAGCTTGGGATCAGGGGGCGTCTCGAACACCGGGGAGCTGTTTTTT.

The rearrangement links TRBV3-1 (or the pseudogene TRBV3-2) to TRBJ1-6; D possibly corresponds to TRBD1 (5 bases). Germline loops: CDR1 LGHDT, CDR2 YNNKEL (reference sequence). V was clipped by 8 bases and J by 15 bases, with 26 bases between them. The CDR3 length is 15 residues. In DNA, the CDR3 is TGTGCCAGCTCCGGTGCGAGGCGGGGGTTGAATATCCTCCACTTT. Translated: CASSGARRGLNILHF.

The chain links TRBV20-1 to TRBJ2-4; 7 bases are shared with TRBD1. Germline V gives CDR1 DFQATT, CDR2 SNEGSKA (reference sequence). The V segment lost 1 base and the J segment 15 bases; nucleotides outside the gene matches: 6. The length of the CDR3 is 11 residues. For the CDR3, the DNA is TGCAGTGCTAGAGGGACAGGAGGAGGGTACTTC. Protein product: CSARGTGGGYF.

The genes are TRBV7-2 and TRBJ1-1; no reliable D call. The CDR3 spans 14 residues. Per the germline V gene, CDR1 is SGHTA and CDR2 is FQGNSA. V was pared by 3 bases and J by 2 bases, with 10 bases between. The CDR3, as DNA: TGTGCCAGCAGCTTGGGGAGGGCCAACACTGAAGCTTTCTTT. Its translation is CASSLGRANTEAFF.

In regard to this clone: A read error may account for a junction end that differs from germline. The rearrangement joins TRBV4-1 to TRBJ2-3, with 9 positions matching TRBD1. CDR1 is MGHRA, CDR2 YSYEKL, per germline. The CDR3 totals 15 residues. CDR3 loop: CASSEDRGLGDTQYF. The CDR3 nucleotides are TGCGCCAGCAGCGAAGACAGGGGGTTAGGGGATACGCAGTATTTT.

J is TRBJ2-7 and V is TRBV5-4, with D tentatively TRBD2 (5 bases). V lost 5 bases, J lost 3 bases, and 21 bases lay in between. Germline CDR1 and CDR2: SGHNT and YYREEE (reference sequence). The CDR3 sequence is 16 residues long. CDR3 in amino acids: CASRSHARAGGYEQYF. The CDR3 DNA reads TGTGCCAGCAGATCACACGCGCGAGCAGGAGGCTACGAGCAGTACTTC.

CDR3 nucleotides: TGCAGTGCTAGTGACCACTTCACCGGGGAGCTGTTTTTT. It yields the protein CSASDHFTGELFF. The chain combines TRBV20-1 with TRBJ2-2; D unresolved. The V and J ends lost 3 bases and 4 bases respectively, with 9 bases between them. This CDR3 spans 13 amino acids. The germline CDR1 and CDR2 sequences are DFQATT and SNEGSKA (reference sequence).

This sequence joins TRBV5-1 and TRBJ2-1, with TRBD2 matching over 10 bases. The germline gives CDR1 SGHRS, CDR2 YFSETQ. The CDR3 has 15 residues. Trimming removed 0 bases from V and 8 bases from J; junction bases left unmatched: 5. CDR3 in amino acids: CASSLASGRGDEQFF. The CDR3 DNA is TGCGCCAGCAGCTTGGCTAGCGGGAGAGGCGATGAGCAGTTCTTC. Complete variable domain (other parts from reference TRBV5-1 and TRBJ2-1): KAGVTQTPRYLIKTRGQQVTLSCSPISGHRSVSWYQQTPGQGLQFLFEYFSETQRNKGNFPGRFSGRQFSNSRSEMNVSTLELGDSALYLCASSLASGRGDEQFFGPGTRLTVL.

The rearrangement uses TRBV18 and TRBJ2-1; 8 nucleotides match TRBD1. V gave up 0 bases and J gave up 9 bases; unmatched junction bases: 10. There are 16 residues in the CDR3. The germline V gene encodes CDR1 KGHSH and CDR2 LQKENI. CDR3 region: CASSPPGTGGIREQFF. The CDR3 nucleotides are TGTGCCAGCTCACCACCAGGTACAGGGGGTATTCGTGAGCAGTTCTTC.

This chain uses TRBV27 with TRBJ2-3; TRBD2 matches at 11 bases. After removal of 4 bases from V and 6 bases from J, the junction contained 15 bases not matched to a gene. This CDR3 has 18 amino acids. In germline, CDR1 is MNHEY, CDR2 SMNVEV (reference sequence). CDR3 protein: CASSSGLRTSGFYDTQYF. The CDR3 DNA reads as TGTGCCAGCAGTTCGGGACTTCGGACTAGCGGGTTCTATGATACGCAGTATTTT.

The chain couples TRBV18 to TRBJ2-1; D perhaps matches TRBD1 (5 bases). CDR3 length: 13 amino acids. The germline V and J ends were trimmed by 2 bases and 6 bases, with 8 bases remaining between them. Germline V gives CDR1 KGHSH, CDR2 LQKENI. CDR3 bases: TGTGCCAGCTCACCAGACAGTCGCAATGAGCAGTTCTTC. Translation gives CASSPDSRNEQFF.

V is TRBV5-6 and J is TRBJ1-6; D unresolved. In germline, CDR1 is SGHDT, CDR2 YYEEEE. CDR3 length equals 13 residues. V was trimmed by 0 bases and J by 7 bases, leaving 5 bases between them. The CDR3, as DNA: TGTGCCAGCAGCTTGGCCGGGAATTCACCCCTCCACTTT. This encodes CASSLAGNSPLHF.

The genes are TRBV6-6 and TRBJ2-5, with 7 bases identical to TRBD1. V shed 2 bases, J shed 5 bases, and the junction held 2 bases outside the gene matches. CDR1 and CDR2 (germline): MNHNY, SVGAGI (reference sequence). CDR3 length: 13 residues. In DNA, the CDR3 is TGTGCCAGCAGTTACAGGGGGCCTGAGACCCAGTACTTC. This encodes CASSYRGPETQYF.

V gene TRBV14 combines with J gene TRBJ2-2; no clear D. V lost 1 base to trimming and J lost 8 bases, with 14 bases between them. Looked up from germline, CDR1 is SGHDN and CDR2 is FVKESK. The CDR3 loop spans 15 amino acids. CDR3 nucleotides: TGTGCCAGCAGCCAAGTACACAGTGCCACGGGGGAGCTGTTTTTT. This gives the protein CASSQVHSATGELFF.

This chain connects TRBV11-2 to TRBJ1-3; D perhaps matches TRBD1 (5 bases). The CDR3 length is 15 residues. Germline values: CDR1 SGHAT, CDR2 FQNNGV. With 3 bases removed from V and 3 bases from J, the gap between germline ends came to 12 bases. CDR3 loop: CASSLGGSGGNTIYF. The CDR3 nucleotides read TGTGCCAGCAGCTTGGGGGGAAGCGGTGGAAACACCATATATTTT.

V is TRBV18 and J is TRBJ1-2, with D perhaps TRBD1 (6 bases). Germline CDR1 reads KGHSH; CDR2 reads LQKENI. Trimming stripped 5 bases from V and 4 bases from J, with 20 bases between. This CDR3 region has 16 residues. The CDR3 is CASSSPVTGTTYGYTF. Written as DNA, the CDR3 is TGTGCCAGCTCATCTCCGGTCACCGGGACAACCTATGGCTACACCTTC.

V gene TRBV7-2 combines with J gene TRBJ1-5; 9 nucleotides line up with TRBD1. The germline CDR1 and CDR2 sequences are SGHTA and FQGNSA. Trimming removed 4 bases from V and 6 bases from J; junction bases left unmatched: 7. The CDR3 length is 15 residues. The CDR3 nucleotides are TGTGCCAGCAGCTCCACAGGGGGCATTGGTCAGCCCCAGCATTTT. Amino acids: CASSSTGGIGQPQHF. Full variable domain (outside the CDR3, taken from reference TRBV7-2 and TRBJ1-5): GAGVSQSPSNKVTEKGKDVELRCDPISGHTALYWYRQSLGQGLEFLIYFQGNSAPDKSGLPSDRFSAERTGGSVSTLTIQRTQQEDSAVYLCASSSTGGIGQPQHFGDGTRLSIL.